The text below deals with one T cell receptor beta chain. The CDR3 extends over 16 amino acids. Germline lookup yields CDR1 SGDLS and CDR2 YYNGEE. The V segment lost 0 bases and the J segment 5 bases; nucleotides outside the gene matches: 7. Only in-frame clones appear in the TCRdb table, and some are missing; sequencing was by immunoSEQ multiplex PCR. The table records 200,000 to 300,000 clones, roughly four fifths of them present only once. These data belong to a study of blood T cell repertoires in COVID-19. The sequence came from a man between 45 and 60 years old with acute or convalescent COVID-19. V usage is TRBV9 and J usage is TRBJ2-1; 8 nucleotides align to TRBD2. The sequencing input was peripheral blood. The CDR3 nucleotides are TGTGCCAGCAGCGTAGGGTCGGGACTAGTTAACAATGAGCAGTTCTTC. Protein product: CASSVGSGLVNNEQFF.